Listed here is a single TCR beta chain. Its antigen is not identified. There are 14 residues in the CDR3. V lost 1 base and J 4 bases, leaving 10 bases between the germline ends. The V gene's germline CDR1 is SGHTA and CDR2 FQGNSA. This record comes from a study of T cells after yellow fever vaccination. Overall study context: SMART-Seq v4 Ultra Low Input prepared libraries from low-cell fractions. Study-wide results and limits: Reappearing after the booster were most of the clones from primary vaccination (around 96% CD4, 88% CD8).

Production of TCR cDNA was by 5'RACE template switching, which also added a universal primer site and UMIs. Via MiXCR, TCRdb re-called the 5' RACE reads, giving one row per CDR3 protein. The sample holds roughly 160,000 distinct CDR3 sequences; around 9.7% are singletons and the top ten take around 33%. The rearrangement links TRBV7-2 to TRBJ1-1; D is undetermined. This TCR was sampled from a man aged 18 to 29 who received the YFV17D yellow fever vaccine. The sequenced sample was CD8+ T cells sorted from PBMCs, obtained 45 days after the yellow fever booster vaccination. The CDR3 protein is CASSLDPPGTEAFF. In DNA form, the CDR3 reads TGTGCCAGCAGCTTAGATCCTCCGGGCACTGAAGCTTTCTTT.